These 25 T cell receptor beta chains came from one sample sequenced in a study of OX40 agonist ivuxolimab in advanced cancers. Some clones are missing from TCRdb's copy, which holds only in-frame ones; the method was immunoSEQ multiplex PCR. Among about 20,000 clones listed, nearly 85% were seen once. The sample consisted of CD4+ or CD8+ T cells sorted from blood, taken in a trial of the OX40 agonist ivuxolimab. Every receptor here comes from an adult with an advanced solid tumor such as melanoma, head and neck, liver or kidney cancer.

The chain joins TRBV4-2 to TRBJ1-4, with 9 positions matching TRBD1. With V trimmed by 1 base and J by 7 bases, 4 bases remained unmatched. Germline V CDR1 and CDR2: LGHNA, YNFKEQ. The CDR3 loop spans 15 amino acids. In nucleotides, the CDR3 is TGTGCCAGCAGCCAAGCCGGGACAGGGAGTGAAAAACTGTTTTTT. As protein: CASSQAGTGSEKLFF.

This clone has only a few counts. The chain links TRBV15 to TRBJ2-7; TRBD1 or TRBD2 may be the D gene (5 bases each). Germline V gene sequence: CDR1 LNHNV, CDR2 YYDKDF (reference sequence). The CDR3 runs to 13 residues. With 8 bases removed from V and 6 bases from J, the gap between germline ends came to 17 bases. CDR3 sequence: CATGPGTTGEQYF. The CDR3 DNA reads as TGTGCCACCGGGCCCGGGACCACGGGCGAGCAGTACTTC.

The chain joins TRBV4-1 to TRBJ2-7, with 9 bases fitting TRBD1. The V segment lost 0 bases and the J segment 5 bases; nucleotides outside the gene matches: 11. This CDR3 has 17 amino acids. From germline, CDR1 is MGHRA and CDR2 YSYEKL. The CDR3 loop reads CASSQDFSGQGGDEQYF. DNA of the CDR3: TGCGCCAGCAGCCAAGATTTTTCGGGACAGGGCGGCGACGAGCAGTACTTC.

This clone was seen a single time. The chain is built from TRBV10-3 and TRBJ2-3; D may match TRBD1 or TRBD2 (5 bases each). Between the trimmed V and J ends, which lost 6 bases and 4 bases, there was a span of 8 bases. Germline values: CDR1 ENHRY, CDR2 SYGVKD. This CDR3 contains 12 residues. The CDR3 loop is CAISPGPDTQYF. As DNA, the CDR3 is TGTGCCATCAGCCCGGGGCCAGATACGCAGTATTTT.

V gene TRBV19 combines with J gene TRBJ2-2, with D perhaps TRBD1 (6 bases). Germline CDR1 and CDR2: LNHDA and SQIVND (reference sequence). The CDR3 runs 18 residues. The V end lost 7 bases, the J end lost 4 bases, and 25 bases lay between the germline ends. CDR3: CASTPTRTVPTLTGELFF. CDR3 nucleotide sequence: TGTGCCAGTACCCCTACCCGGACAGTACCCACACTCACCGGGGAGCTGTTTTTT.

This clone came up a few times. The chain is built from TRBV9 and TRBJ2-1; the D gene is possibly TRBD2 (6 bases). Germline V gene lookup returns CDR1 SGDLS and CDR2 YYNGEE. Trimming took 3 bases from V and 2 from J, leaving 12 bases between them. The CDR3 consists of 15 residues. This chain's CDR3 is CASSARTTAYNEQFF. Here the CDR3 DNA reads TGTGCCAGCAGCGCAAGGACTACGGCCTACAATGAGCAGTTCTTC.

The chain joins TRBV7-8 to TRBJ1-3; no definite D call. Trimming removed 2 bases at V and 4 bases at J, with 18 bases between. Germline CDR1 SGHVS, CDR2 FQNEAQ. The CDR3 has 17 amino acids. CDR3 residues: CASSLIVGFGRGNTIYF. The CDR3 DNA reads as TGTGCCAGCAGCTTAATAGTAGGGTTCGGGCGCGGAAACACCATATATTTT.

This chain uses TRBV5-4 with TRBJ2-7; TRBD2 aligns across 8 bases. V was clipped by 4 bases and J by 0 bases; unmatched bases: 3. The CDR3 is made up of 14 amino acids. The V gene's germline CDR1 is SGHNT and CDR2 YYREEE (reference sequence). The chain's CDR3 is CASSGGTSSYEQYF. In nucleotides, the CDR3 is TGTGCCAGCAGCGGGGGGACTAGCTCCTACGAGCAGTACTTC.

The chain links TRBV6-6 to TRBJ2-7, with D uncertain. The CDR3 runs to 15 residues. The V end lost 6 bases, the J end lost 0 bases, and 15 bases lay between the germline ends. CDR1 and CDR2 (germline): MNHNY, SVGAGI (reference sequence). The CDR3, as DNA: TGTGCCAGCAGATTTTCGACTGTATCCTCCTACGAGCAGTACTTC. Residues: CASRFSTVSSYEQYF.

The V and J genes are TRBV6-1 and TRBJ2-3, with D maybe TRBD2 (5 bases). The CDR3 is 16 amino acids. The ends were cut back, 3 bases at V and 1 base at J, with 14 bases in the middle. Looked up from germline, CDR1 is MNHNS and CDR2 is SASEGT. The CDR3 region has the DNA TGTGCCAGCAGTGATGCGCCTCGGACTGGCACAGATACGCAGTATTTT. Protein product: CASSDAPRTGTDTQYF.

This clone has a handful of counts. The chain couples TRBV9 to TRBJ2-7; D uncertain. Trimming took 0 bases from V and 4 from J, leaving 8 bases between them. Germline-derived CDR1 and CDR2 are SGDLS and YYNGEE. The CDR3 totals 13 residues. The CDR3 loop reads CASSVEESYEQYF. The CDR3 DNA sequence: TGTGCCAGCAGCGTAGAGGAGTCTTACGAGCAGTACTTC.

The rearrangement links TRBV5-6 to TRBJ2-7, with a possible D match to TRBD2 (5 bases). From germline, CDR1 is SGHDT and CDR2 YYEEEE. The CDR3 runs 17 residues. With 4 bases removed from V and 3 bases from J, the gap between germline ends came to 23 bases. The CDR3 spells CASSLYLLEAAYYEQYF. The CDR3 nucleotides read TGTGCCAGCAGCCTCTATCTTCTGGAGGCAGCCTACTACGAGCAGTACTTC.

V gene TRBV27 combines with J gene TRBJ2-7, with 8 bases that match TRBD1. This CDR3 has 13 residues. Trimming at V came to 10 bases and at J to 2 bases, leaving 7 bases not matched to a gene. CDR1 is MNHEY and CDR2 is SMNVEV in the germline V gene (reference sequence). The CDR3 DNA is TGTGCCACACAAGGACAGGGAGCCTACGAGCAGTACTTC. It is translated as CATQGQGAYEQYF.

This rearrangement joins TRBV2 to TRBJ1-5; TRBD1 matches at 8 bases. The CDR3 is 15 amino acids. V lost 6 bases to trimming and J lost 7 bases; unmatched junction nucleotides: 11. CDR1 and CDR2 (germline): SNHLY, FYNNEI. The CDR3 spells CASSDLDRGGQPQHF. CDR3 nucleotides: TGTGCCAGCAGCGACTTAGACAGGGGTGGACAGCCCCAGCATTTT.

V and J are TRBV28 and TRBJ2-3; the match to TRBD2 covers 7 bases. Per germline, CDR1 MDHEN and CDR2 SYDVKM. Unmatched junction bases numbered 4, after V lost 8 bases and J lost 5 bases. The CDR3 runs to 12 residues. The CDR3 region is CASSPGGDTQYF. The CDR3 DNA is TGTGCCAGCTCACCGGGGGGAGATACGCAGTATTTT.

The rearrangement uses TRBV7-3 and TRBJ2-5; D is possibly TRBD1 (5 bases). Germline V gene sequence: CDR1 SGHTA, CDR2 FQGTGA. There are 13 residues in the CDR3. V lost 4 bases and J 0 bases, leaving 6 bases between the germline ends. CDR3 protein: CASSSGYQETQYF. CDR3 DNA sequence: TGTGCCAGCAGCTCAGGGTACCAAGAGACCCAGTACTTC.

J is TRBJ2-2 and V is TRBV11-2; no reliable D call. Trimming pared 1 base from V and 3 bases from J, leaving 3 bases between. Germline-derived CDR1 and CDR2 are SGHAT and FQNNGV. The CDR3 has 13 residues. Here the CDR3 reads CASSLAHTGELFF. The CDR3 nucleotides are TGTGCCAGCAGCTTAGCCCACACCGGGGAGCTGTTTTTT.

The chain has TRBV6-4 and TRBJ2-1; D gene ambiguous. Trimming removed 5 bases from V and 3 bases from J, with 14 bases in between. This CDR3 spans 15 amino acids. Germline V CDR1 and CDR2: MRHNA, SNTAGT. This chain's CDR3 is CASSLPPPLYNEQFF. DNA for the CDR3: TGTGCCAGCAGTCTCCCCCCGCCACTCTACAATGAGCAGTTCTTC.

This chain joins TRBV19 and TRBJ2-3; 12 bases line up with TRBD2. The trim removed 4 bases at V and 6 bases at J, leaving 8 bases unmatched. The CDR3 length is 16 residues. Germline V gene data show CDR1 as LNHDA and CDR2 as SQIVND (reference sequence). The CDR3 DNA is TGTGCCAGTAGTACTTGGACTAGCGGGGATTCGGATACGCAGTATTTT. Its translation: CASSTWTSGDSDTQYF.

A remark on this clone: The same CDR3 is also encoded by other DNA sequences in this sample. The chain recombines TRBV5-1 with TRBJ2-7; tentative D call: TRBD1 (6 bases). This CDR3 contains 12 residues. From germline, CDR1 is SGHRS and CDR2 YFSETQ. Trimming removed 0 bases from V and 7 bases from J, with 8 bases in between. CDR3 residues: CASSLGGREQYF. Here the CDR3 DNA reads TGCGCCAGCAGCTTGGGGGGGCGGGAGCAGTACTTC.

The rearrangement uses TRBV27 and TRBJ1-5; D gene unclear. The CDR3 loop spans 12 amino acids. V dropped 6 bases and J dropped 2 bases, with 5 bases sitting between them. Germline V gene data show CDR1 as MNHEY and CDR2 as SMNVEV (reference sequence). This CDR3 reads CASSQGNQPQHF. The CDR3 coding sequence is TGTGCCAGCAGCCAAGGCAATCAGCCCCAGCATTTT.

The chain carries TRBV6-1 and TRBJ2-7, with D maybe TRBD1 (5 bases). The CDR3 loop spans 15 amino acids. The germline CDR1 and CDR2 sequences are MNHNS and SASEGT. V was cut by 3 bases and J by 2 bases, with 14 bases left in between. DNA of the CDR3: TGTGCCAGCAGTGAGGTTACAGGTTCAGCCTACGAGCAGTACTTC. Its translation: CASSEVTGSAYEQYF.

V usage is TRBV5-6 and J usage is TRBJ1-1, with no clear D. This CDR3 spans 14 amino acids. V dropped 4 bases and J dropped 6 bases, with 16 bases sitting between them. Germline V gives CDR1 SGHDT, CDR2 YYEEEE. The CDR3 sequence is CASSSSHGHPEAFF. DNA of the CDR3: TGTGCCAGCAGCAGTAGTCACGGGCACCCTGAAGCTTTCTTT. Full variable domain (rest looked up from reference TRBV5-6 and TRBJ1-1): DAGVTQSPTHLIKTRGQQVTLRCSPKSGHDTVSWYQQALGQGPQFIFQYYEEEERQRGNFPDRFSGHQFPNYSSELNVNALLLGDSALYLCASSSSHGHPEAFFGQGTRLTVV.

The chain is built from TRBV7-9 and TRBJ2-7; 8 bases align to TRBD1. The length of the CDR3 is 14 residues. The germline V gene has CDR1 SEHNR and CDR2 FQNEAQ (reference sequence). The V gene end was trimmed by 7 bases and the J gene end by 2 bases; junction bases not matched to a gene: 7. The CDR3 protein is CASTDRGAAYEQYF. Written as DNA, the CDR3 is TGTGCCAGCACCGACAGGGGTGCTGCCTACGAGCAGTACTTC.

The rearrangement uses TRBV7-4 and TRBJ2-7; 11 nucleotides match TRBD1. CDR3 length equals 16 residues. The germline gives CDR1 SGHVT, CDR2 SQSDAQ. Trimming took 1 base from V and 5 from J; bases not matched to a gene: 7. The CDR3 DNA reads TGTGCCAGCAGCTTAGGGACAGGGGGCCATGTTGACGAGCAGTACTTC. Protein sequence: CASSLGTGGHVDEQYF. The whole variable domain, filled in from reference TRBV7-4 and TRBJ2-7, reads GAGVSQSPRYKVAKRGRDVALRCDSISGHVTLYWYRQTLGQGSEVLTYSQSDAQRDKSGRPSGRFSAERPERSVSTLKIQRTEQGDSAVYLCASSLGTGGHVDEQYFGPGTRLTVT.